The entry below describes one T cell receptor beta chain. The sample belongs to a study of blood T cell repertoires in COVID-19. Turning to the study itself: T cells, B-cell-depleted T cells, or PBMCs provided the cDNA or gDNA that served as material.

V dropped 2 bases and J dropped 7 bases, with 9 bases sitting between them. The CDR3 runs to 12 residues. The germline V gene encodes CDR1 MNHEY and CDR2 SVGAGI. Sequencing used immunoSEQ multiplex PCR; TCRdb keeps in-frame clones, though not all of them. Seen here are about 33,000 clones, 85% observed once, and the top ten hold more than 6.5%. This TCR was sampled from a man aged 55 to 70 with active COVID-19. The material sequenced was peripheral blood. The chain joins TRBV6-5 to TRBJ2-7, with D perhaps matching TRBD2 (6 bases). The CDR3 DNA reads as TGTGCCAGCAGTTACCGGGGGAGGGAGCAGTACTTC. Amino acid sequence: CASSYRGREQYF.